This entry features one T cell receptor beta chain sequence. These data come from a study of blood T cell repertoires in COVID-19. Study as a whole: Acute-phase and convalescent COVID-19 samples originated in the United States, Italy and Spain. Sample material is recorded as cDNA or gDNA derived from T cells, B-cell-depleted T cells, or PBMCs.

V gave up 4 bases and J gave up 5 bases, with 18 bases separating them. This CDR3 is built from 16 residues. Germline values: CDR1 LNHDA, CDR2 SQIVND (reference sequence). Assay used: immunoSEQ multiplex PCR; TCRdb lists only in-frame clones, some missing. There are about 150,000 clones in the sample; 84% occur only once, and about two fifths lies in the top ten. The sequence was obtained from a human donor in a cohort sampled during active COVID-19. The sequenced sample was peripheral blood. The rearrangement links TRBV19 to TRBJ1-5; tentative D call: TRBD1 (5 bases). The CDR3 protein is CASSKTAGVLYQPQHF. The CDR3 DNA reads TGTGCCAGTAGTAAAACTGCGGGGGTCCTTTATCAGCCCCAGCATTTT.